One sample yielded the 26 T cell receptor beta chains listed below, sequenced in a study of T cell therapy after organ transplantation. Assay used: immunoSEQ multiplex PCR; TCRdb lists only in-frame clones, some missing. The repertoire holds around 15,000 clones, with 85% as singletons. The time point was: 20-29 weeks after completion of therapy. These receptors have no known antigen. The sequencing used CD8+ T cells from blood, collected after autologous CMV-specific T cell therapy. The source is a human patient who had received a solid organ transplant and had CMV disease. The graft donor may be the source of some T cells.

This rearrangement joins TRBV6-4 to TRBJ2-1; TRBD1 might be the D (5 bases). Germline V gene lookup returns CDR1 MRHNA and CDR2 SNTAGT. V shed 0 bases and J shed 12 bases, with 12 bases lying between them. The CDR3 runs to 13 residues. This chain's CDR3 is CASSDSLGAVQFF. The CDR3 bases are TGTGCCAGCAGTGACTCTCTTGGGGCAGTGCAGTTCTTC.

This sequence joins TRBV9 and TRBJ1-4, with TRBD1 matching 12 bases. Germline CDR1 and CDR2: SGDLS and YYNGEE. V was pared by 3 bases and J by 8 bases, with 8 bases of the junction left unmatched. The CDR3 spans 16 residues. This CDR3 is CASSEGDRGRLEKLFF. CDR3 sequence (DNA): TGTGCCAGCAGCGAGGGGGACAGGGGGCGTCTCGAAAAACTGTTTTTT. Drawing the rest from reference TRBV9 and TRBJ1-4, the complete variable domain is DSGVTQTPKHLITATGQRVTLRCSPRSGDLSVYWYQQSLDQGLQFLIQYYNGEERAKGNILERFSAQQFPDLHSELNLSSLELGDSALYFCASSEGDRGRLEKLFFGSGTQLSVL.

The CDR3 nucleotides are TGTGCCAGCAGCTTCACCGGGACAGGGGGTAATGAACTGTTTTTT. Translating it yields CASSFTGTGGNELFF. The chain joins TRBV6-6 to TRBJ1-4; 11 nucleotides line up with TRBD1. After removal of 6 bases from V and 12 bases from J, the junction contained 12 bases not matched to a gene. Germline values: CDR1 MNHNY, CDR2 SVGAGI (reference sequence). The CDR3 consists of 15 residues.

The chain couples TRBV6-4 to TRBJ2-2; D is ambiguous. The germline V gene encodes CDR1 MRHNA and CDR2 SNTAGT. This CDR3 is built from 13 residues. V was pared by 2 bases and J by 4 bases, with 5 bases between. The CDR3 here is CASSDTATGELFF. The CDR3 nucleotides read TGTGCCAGCAGTGACACCGCCACCGGGGAGCTGTTTTTT.

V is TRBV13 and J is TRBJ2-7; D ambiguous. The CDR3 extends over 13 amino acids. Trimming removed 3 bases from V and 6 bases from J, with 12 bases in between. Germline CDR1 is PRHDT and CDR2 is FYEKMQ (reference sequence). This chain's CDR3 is CASSFSTAGEQYF. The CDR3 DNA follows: TGTGCCAGCAGCTTTTCCACGGCAGGCGAGCAGTACTTC.

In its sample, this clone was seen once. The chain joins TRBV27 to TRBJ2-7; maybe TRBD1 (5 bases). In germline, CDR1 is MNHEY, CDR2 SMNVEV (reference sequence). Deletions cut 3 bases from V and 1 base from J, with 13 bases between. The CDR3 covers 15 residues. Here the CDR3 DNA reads TGTGCCAGCAGTTTCCAGGGCCGAACGTCCTACGAGCAGTACTTC. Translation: CASSFQGRTSYEQYF.

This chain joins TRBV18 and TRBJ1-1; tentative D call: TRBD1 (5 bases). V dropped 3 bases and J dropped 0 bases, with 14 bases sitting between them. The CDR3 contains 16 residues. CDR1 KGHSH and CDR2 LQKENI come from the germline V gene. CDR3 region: CASSPNYGALNTEAFF. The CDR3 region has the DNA TGTGCCAGCTCACCCAACTACGGGGCCTTGAACACTGAAGCTTTCTTT.

CDR3 protein: CASSENPGREAFF. The CDR3 DNA follows: TGTGCCAGCAGTGAGAACCCGGGCCGCGAAGCTTTCTTT. This sequence joins TRBV27 and TRBJ1-1; D unresolved. Germline CDR1 and CDR2: MNHEY and SMNVEV (reference sequence). The CDR3 runs 13 residues. V gave up 5 bases and J gave up 8 bases, with 15 bases separating them.

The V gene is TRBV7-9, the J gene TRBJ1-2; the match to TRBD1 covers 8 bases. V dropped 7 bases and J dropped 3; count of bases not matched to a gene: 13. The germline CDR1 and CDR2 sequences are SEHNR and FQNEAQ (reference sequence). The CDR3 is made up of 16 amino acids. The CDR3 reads CASKKSGRGLDYGYTF. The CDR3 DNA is TGTGCCAGCAAAAAATCCGGCAGGGGGCTGGACTATGGCTACACCTTC.

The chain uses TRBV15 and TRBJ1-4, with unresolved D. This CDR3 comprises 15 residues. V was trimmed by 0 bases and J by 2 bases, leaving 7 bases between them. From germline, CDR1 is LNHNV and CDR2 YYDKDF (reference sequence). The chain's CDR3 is CATSREVATNEKLFF. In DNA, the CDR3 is TGTGCCACCAGCAGAGAGGTTGCGACTAATGAAAAACTGTTTTTT.

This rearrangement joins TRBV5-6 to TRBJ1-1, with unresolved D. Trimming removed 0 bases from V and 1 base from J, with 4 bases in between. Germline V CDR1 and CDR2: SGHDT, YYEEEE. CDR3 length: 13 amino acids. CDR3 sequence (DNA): TGTGCCAGCAGCTTGGTGTCGAACACTGAAGCTTTCTTT. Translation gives CASSLVSNTEAFF. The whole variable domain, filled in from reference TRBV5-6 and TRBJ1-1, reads DAGVTQSPTHLIKTRGQQVTLRCSPKSGHDTVSWYQQALGQGPQFIFQYYEEEERQRGNFPDRFSGHQFPNYSSELNVNALLLGDSALYLCASSLVSNTEAFFGQGTRLTVV.

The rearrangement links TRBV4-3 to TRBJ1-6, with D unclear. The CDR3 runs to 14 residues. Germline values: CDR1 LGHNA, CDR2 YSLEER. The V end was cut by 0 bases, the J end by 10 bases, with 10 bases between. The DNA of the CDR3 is TGCGCCAGCAGCCAAGACCCCCGGGAGTCACCCCTCCACTTT. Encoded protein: CASSQDPRESPLHF.

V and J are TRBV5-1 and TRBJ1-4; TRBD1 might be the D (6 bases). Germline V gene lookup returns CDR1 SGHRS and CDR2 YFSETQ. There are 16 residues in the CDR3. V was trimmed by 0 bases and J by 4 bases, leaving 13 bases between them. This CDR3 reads CASSLEPQGLNEKLFF. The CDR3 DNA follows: TGCGCCAGCAGCTTGGAGCCTCAGGGGCTTAATGAAAAACTGTTTTTT.

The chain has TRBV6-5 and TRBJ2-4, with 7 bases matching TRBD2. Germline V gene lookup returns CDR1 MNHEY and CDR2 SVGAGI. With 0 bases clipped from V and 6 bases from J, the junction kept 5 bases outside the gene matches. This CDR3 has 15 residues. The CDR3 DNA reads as TGTGCCAGCAGTTACTCGGGGGGGTCGACAAACATTCAGTACTTC. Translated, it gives CASSYSGGSTNIQYF.

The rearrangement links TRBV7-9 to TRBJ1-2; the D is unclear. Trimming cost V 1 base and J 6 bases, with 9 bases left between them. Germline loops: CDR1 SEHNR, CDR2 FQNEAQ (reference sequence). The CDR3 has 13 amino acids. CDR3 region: CASSLVIGDGYTF. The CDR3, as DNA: TGTGCCAGCAGCTTAGTTATCGGCGATGGCTACACCTTC.

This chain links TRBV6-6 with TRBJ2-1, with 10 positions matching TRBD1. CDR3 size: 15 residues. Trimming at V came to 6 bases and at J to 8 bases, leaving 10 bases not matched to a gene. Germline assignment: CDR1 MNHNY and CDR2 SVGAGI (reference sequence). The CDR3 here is CASRKTGGSGDEQFF. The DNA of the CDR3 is TGTGCCAGCAGGAAGACAGGGGGCAGTGGCGATGAGCAGTTCTTC.

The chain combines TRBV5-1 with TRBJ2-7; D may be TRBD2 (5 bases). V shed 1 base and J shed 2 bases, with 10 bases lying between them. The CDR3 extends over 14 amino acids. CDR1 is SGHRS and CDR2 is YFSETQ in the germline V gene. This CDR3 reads CASSLSGPPYEQYF. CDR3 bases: TGCGCCAGCAGCTTGAGCGGTCCACCCTACGAGCAGTACTTC. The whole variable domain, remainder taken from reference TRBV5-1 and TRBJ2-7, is KAGVTQTPRYLIKTRGQQVTLSCSPISGHRSVSWYQQTPGQGLQFLFEYFSETQRNKGNFPGRFSGRQFSNSRSEMNVSTLELGDSALYLCASSLSGPPYEQYFGPGTRLTVT.

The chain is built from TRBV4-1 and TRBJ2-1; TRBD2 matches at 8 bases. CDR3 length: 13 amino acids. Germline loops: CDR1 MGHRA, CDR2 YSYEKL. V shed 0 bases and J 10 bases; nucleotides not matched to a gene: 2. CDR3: CASSQDRTSEQFF. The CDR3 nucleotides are TGCGCCAGCAGCCAAGATCGGACTAGCGAGCAGTTCTTC.

Written as DNA, the CDR3 is TGTGCCAGCAGCTTAGCTCCAGACTCCTACAATGAGCAGTTCTTC. It specifies CASSLAPDSYNEQFF. V and J are TRBV7-6 and TRBJ2-1, with D uncertain. The CDR3 is 15 amino acids. Germline CDR1 reads SGHVS; CDR2 reads FNYEAQ. Between the trimmed V and J ends, which lost 0 bases and 0 bases, there was a span of 6 bases. Supplemented by reference TRBV7-6 and TRBJ2-1, the full variable domain reads GAGVSQSPRYKVTKRGQDVALRCDPISGHVSLYWYRQALGQGPEFLTYFNYEAQQDKSGLPNDRFSAERPEGSISTLTIQRTEQRDSAMYRCASSLAPDSYNEQFFGPGTRLTVL.

The CDR3 region is CASSSKSGGTEAFF. In DNA form, the CDR3 reads TGTGCCAGCAGCTCTAAGTCCGGAGGAACTGAAGCTTTCTTT. The chain is built from TRBV9 and TRBJ1-1, with D uncertain. The V gene's germline CDR1 is SGDLS and CDR2 YYNGEE. CDR3 size: 14 residues. V was clipped by 4 bases and J by 5 bases, with 15 bases between them. The full variable domain, its missing parts supplied by reference TRBV9 and TRBJ1-1, is DSGVTQTPKHLITATGQRVTLRCSPRSGDLSVYWYQQSLDQGLQFLIQYYNGEERAKGNILERFSAQQFPDLHSELNLSSLELGDSALYFCASSSKSGGTEAFFGQGTRLTVV.

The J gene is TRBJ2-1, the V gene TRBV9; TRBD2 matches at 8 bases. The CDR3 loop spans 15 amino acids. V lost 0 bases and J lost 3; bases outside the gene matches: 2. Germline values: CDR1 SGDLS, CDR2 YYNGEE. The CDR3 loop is CASSVARGVYNEQFF. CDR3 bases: TGTGCCAGCAGCGTAGCGCGGGGGGTCTACAATGAGCAGTTCTTC.

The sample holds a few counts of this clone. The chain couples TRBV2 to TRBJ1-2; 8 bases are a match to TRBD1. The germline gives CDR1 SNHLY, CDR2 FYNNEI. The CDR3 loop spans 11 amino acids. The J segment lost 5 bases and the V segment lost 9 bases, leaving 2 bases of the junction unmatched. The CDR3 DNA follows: TGTGCCAGAGGACAGGGTTATGGCTACACCTTC. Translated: CARGQGYGYTF.

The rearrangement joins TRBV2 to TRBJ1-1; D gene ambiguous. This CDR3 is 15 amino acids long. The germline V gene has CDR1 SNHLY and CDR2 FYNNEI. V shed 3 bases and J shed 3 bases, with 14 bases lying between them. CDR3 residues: CASSEVTKKHTEAFF. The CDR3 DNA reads TGTGCCAGCAGTGAGGTGACTAAAAAACACACTGAAGCTTTCTTT.

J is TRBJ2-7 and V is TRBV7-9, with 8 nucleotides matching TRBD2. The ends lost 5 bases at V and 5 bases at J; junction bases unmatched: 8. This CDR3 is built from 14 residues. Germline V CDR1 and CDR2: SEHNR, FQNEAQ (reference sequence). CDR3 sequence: CASSQPGGIHEQYF. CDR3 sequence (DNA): TGTGCCAGCAGCCAACCGGGAGGGATCCACGAGCAGTACTTC.

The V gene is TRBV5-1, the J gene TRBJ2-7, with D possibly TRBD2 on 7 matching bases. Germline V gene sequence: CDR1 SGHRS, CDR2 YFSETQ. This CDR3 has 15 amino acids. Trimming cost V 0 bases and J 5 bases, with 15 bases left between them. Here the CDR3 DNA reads TGCGCCAGCAGCTTGGATGGGGGGGAGGGGGACGAGCAGTACTTC. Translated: CASSLDGGEGDEQYF.

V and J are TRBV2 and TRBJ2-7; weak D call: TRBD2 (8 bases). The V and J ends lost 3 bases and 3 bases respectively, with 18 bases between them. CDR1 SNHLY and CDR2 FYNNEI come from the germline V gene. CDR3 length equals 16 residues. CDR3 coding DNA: TGTGCCAGCAGTGAGGCGGGGGGCCACAGGGGCTACGAGCAGTACTTC. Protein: CASSEAGGHRGYEQYF.